The 15 T cell receptor beta chains below were found in one sample sequenced in a study of cytotoxic CD8 clonotypes in ibrutinib-treated CLL (dated by TCRdb to the early 2020s). The label giving this sample's time point can be read as: approximately 25 months on ibrutinib. Library method: the immunoSEQ multiplex PCR assay. The table comes from immuneACCESS by way of TCRdb, which keeps in-frame sequences with V and J called. Part of the clones is missing from these tables; in studies checked, under half for an unresolved V gene and the rest for unknown reasons. Present in this sample are approximately 97,000 clones, 75% to 80% of which were seen just once. The top ten clonotypes cover around 23% of the sample. Sequences were derived from PBMCs, sampled after 24 months of ibrutinib treatment. The receptors come from a human donor with chronic lymphocytic leukemia.

The chain employs TRBV19 and TRBJ2-3, with 13 nucleotides matching TRBD2. In germline, CDR1 is LNHDA, CDR2 SQIVND (reference sequence). The CDR3 is 16 amino acids. V was pared by 5 bases and J by 8 bases, with 10 bases of the junction left unmatched. CDR3: CASSAVLAGGRGTQYF. Written as DNA, the CDR3 is TGTGCCAGTAGTGCCGTACTAGCGGGAGGGCGGGGTACGCAGTATTTT.

By share, this clone ranks as medium-sized. This chain's CDR3 is CASSHRDRGQGEQFF. The CDR3 DNA sequence: TGTGCCAGCAGTCACCGGGACAGGGGGCAGGGTGAGCAGTTCTTC. This sequence joins TRBV27 and TRBJ2-1; 12 nucleotides agree with TRBD1. The CDR3 runs to 15 residues. Germline trimming cut 5 bases from V and 9 bases from J; bases unmatched to any gene: 8. Germline V gene sequence: CDR1 MNHEY, CDR2 SMNVEV (reference sequence).

The chain employs TRBV28 and TRBJ2-7, with D perhaps TRBD1 (5 bases). The CDR3 sequence is 14 residues long. Germline V gene lookup returns CDR1 MDHEN and CDR2 SYDVKM. The V and J ends lost 6 bases and 3 bases respectively, with 15 bases between them. This CDR3 is CASSAPRGSYEQYF. The CDR3 DNA is TGTGCCAGCAGCGCTCCAAGGGGTAGCTACGAGCAGTACTTC. The complete variable domain, with remaining parts taken from reference TRBV28 and TRBJ2-7, reads DVKVTQSSRYLVKRTGEKVFLECVQDMDHENMFWYRQDPGLGLRLIYFSYDVKMKEKGDIPEGYSVSREKKERFSLILESASTNQTSMYLCASSAPRGSYEQYFGPGTRLTVT.

The chain recombines TRBV15 with TRBJ2-7; a weak D match, TRBD1 (5 bases). V shed 5 bases and J shed 2 bases, with 16 bases lying between them. This CDR3 has 15 residues. Germline V CDR1 and CDR2: LNHNV, YYDKDF (reference sequence). CDR3 DNA: TGTGCCACCAGCGAAACCAGGGAACTGGCCTACGAGCAGTACTTC. It translates to CATSETRELAYEQYF.

The rearrangement uses TRBV9 and TRBJ2-1; D is undetermined. Germline V gene lookup returns CDR1 SGDLS and CDR2 YYNGEE. The CDR3 is 14 amino acids. V shed 3 bases and J shed 10 bases, with 17 bases lying between them. This CDR3 reads CASSAQTTTGEQFF. CDR3 coding DNA: TGTGCCAGCAGCGCACAGACCACAACCGGAGAGCAGTTCTTC.

V gene TRBV19 combines with J gene TRBJ2-6; D perhaps matches TRBD1 (5 bases). The CDR3 length is 16 residues. From germline, CDR1 is LNHDA and CDR2 SQIVND (reference sequence). V lost 2 bases to trimming and J lost 2 bases, with 10 bases between them. The CDR3 DNA reads as TGTGCCAGTAGTATAAGGGCAGGGACTGGGGCCAACGTCCTGACTTTC. This sequence encodes CASSIRAGTGANVLTF. The entire variable domain, with the rest obtained from reference TRBV19 and TRBJ2-6, is as follows: DGGITQSPKYLFRKEGQNVTLSCEQNLNHDAMYWYRQDPGQGLRLIYYSQIVNDFQKGDIAEGYSVSREKKESFPLTVTSAQKNPTAFYLCASSIRAGTGANVLTFGAGSRLTVL.

The chain has TRBV27 and TRBJ2-1; TRBD2 aligns across 9 bases. Germline CDR1 and CDR2: MNHEY and SMNVEV (reference sequence). This CDR3 has 16 amino acids. Losses at the gene ends were 2 bases for V and 4 bases for J; bases not matched to a gene: 6. The CDR3 sequence: CASSLGLAFGYNEQFF. The CDR3 nucleotides are TGTGCCAGCAGTTTAGGACTAGCGTTTGGGTACAATGAGCAGTTCTTC.

This clone came up a few times. The chain employs TRBV7-3 and TRBJ1-2; D is unresolved. The germline V gene has CDR1 SGHTA and CDR2 FQGTGA. V lost 2 bases and J 8 bases, leaving 12 bases between the germline ends. There are 13 residues in the CDR3. The DNA for the CDR3 is TGTGCCAGCAGCTTACCGGACCGGGCGGGCTACACCTTC. Protein product: CASSLPDRAGYTF.

The chain is built from TRBV11-2 and TRBJ2-7; TRBD2 agrees at 10 bases. V trimming: 4 bases; J trimming: 3 bases; junction bases outside the gene matches: 6. In germline, CDR1 is SGHAT, CDR2 FQNNGV. The CDR3 loop spans 15 amino acids. The CDR3 protein is CASSYGTSVGYEQYF. The CDR3 bases are TGTGCCAGCAGCTACGGGACTAGCGTCGGCTACGAGCAGTACTTC.

The chain uses TRBV27 and TRBJ1-2; a weak D match, TRBD1 (5 bases). The CDR3 spans 14 residues. The V gene's germline CDR1 is MNHEY and CDR2 SMNVEV (reference sequence). Trimming took off 6 bases at V and 7 bases at J, with 18 bases between the two ends. The CDR3 bases are TGTGCCAGCAGAAACCATAGGGGATTGGGTGGCTACACCTTC. Translating gives CASRNHRGLGGYTF.

The chain is built from TRBV19 and TRBJ2-1; 13 bases agree with TRBD2. The CDR3 has 16 amino acids. Germline CDR1 LNHDA, CDR2 SQIVND (reference sequence). V lost 7 bases, J lost 6 bases, and 9 bases stayed unmatched. CDR3 sequence reads: CASNLLAGGPGNEQFF. The CDR3 DNA reads TGTGCCAGTAATTTACTAGCGGGAGGGCCAGGCAATGAGCAGTTCTTC. The full variable domain, completed using reference TRBV19 and TRBJ2-1, is DGGITQSPKYLFRKEGQNVTLSCEQNLNHDAMYWYRQDPGQGLRLIYYSQIVNDFQKGDIAEGYSVSREKKESFPLTVTSAQKNPTAFYLCASNLLAGGPGNEQFFGPGTRLTVL.

V usage is TRBV5-1 and J usage is TRBJ2-7, with D perhaps being TRBD1 or TRBD2 (6 bases each). The CDR3 covers 15 residues. V lost 4 bases to trimming and J lost 2 bases, with 16 bases between them. Looked up from germline, CDR1 is SGHRS and CDR2 is YFSETQ. The CDR3 nucleotides read TGCGCCAGCAGCAAGCTTTCAGGGGAGGCCTACGAGCAGTACTTC. This encodes CASSKLSGEAYEQYF.

V and J are TRBV5-1 and TRBJ2-2; 11 bases are a match to TRBD1. V lost 2 bases to trimming and J lost 7 bases; unmatched junction nucleotides: 7. Per the germline V gene, CDR1 is SGHRS and CDR2 is YFSETQ. CDR3 length: 16 amino acids. The CDR3 DNA reads TGCGCCAGCAGCTTCGGACAGGGGGCGTCTCACGGGGAGCTGTTTTTT. Translation: CASSFGQGASHGELFF.

The V gene is TRBV19, the J gene TRBJ2-1, with TRBD2 matching over 8 bases. The CDR3 has 14 residues. J lost 12 bases, V lost 0 bases, and 7 bases had no gene match. Germline V gives CDR1 LNHDA, CDR2 SQIVND (reference sequence). As DNA, the CDR3 is TGTGCCAGTAGTATAGATTGGACTAGCTTTGCGCAGTTCTTC. This encodes CASSIDWTSFAQFF.

The CDR3 coding sequence is TGTGCCAGTAGTGTGGGGAACCTGGCAAACTATGGCTACACCTTC. It codes for CASSVGNLANYGYTF. This chain connects TRBV19 to TRBJ1-2; D uncertain. The CDR3 consists of 15 residues. Trimming shortened V by 5 bases and J by 2 bases, and 15 bases separated the two germline ends. Germline V gene lookup returns CDR1 LNHDA and CDR2 SQIVND (reference sequence).